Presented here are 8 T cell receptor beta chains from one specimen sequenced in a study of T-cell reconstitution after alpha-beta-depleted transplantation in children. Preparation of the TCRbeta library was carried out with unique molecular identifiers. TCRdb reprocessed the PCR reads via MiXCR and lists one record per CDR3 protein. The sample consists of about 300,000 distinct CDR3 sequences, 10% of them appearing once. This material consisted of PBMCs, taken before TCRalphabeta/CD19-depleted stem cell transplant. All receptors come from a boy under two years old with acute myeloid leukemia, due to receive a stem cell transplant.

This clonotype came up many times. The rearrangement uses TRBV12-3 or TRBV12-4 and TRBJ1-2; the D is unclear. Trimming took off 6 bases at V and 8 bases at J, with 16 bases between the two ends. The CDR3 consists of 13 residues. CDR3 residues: CASRPTGYVGYTF. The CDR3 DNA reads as TGTGCCAGCAGGCCGACGGGTTATGTAGGCTACACCTTC.

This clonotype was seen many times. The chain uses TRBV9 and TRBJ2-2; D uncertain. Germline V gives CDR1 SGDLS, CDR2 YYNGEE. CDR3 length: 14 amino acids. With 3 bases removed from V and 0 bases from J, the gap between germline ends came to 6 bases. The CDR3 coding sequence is TGTGCCAGCAGCGAACTTGCGAACACCGGGGAGCTGTTTTTT. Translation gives CASSELANTGELFF.

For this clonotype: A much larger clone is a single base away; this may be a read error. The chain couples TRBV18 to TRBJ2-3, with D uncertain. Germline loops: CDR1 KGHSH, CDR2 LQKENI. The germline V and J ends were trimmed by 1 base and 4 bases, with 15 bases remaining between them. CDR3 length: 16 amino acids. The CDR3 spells CASSPQSGLKSDTQYF. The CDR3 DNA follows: TGTGCCAGCTCACCACAGTCAGGCCTTAAATCAGATACGCAGTATTTT.

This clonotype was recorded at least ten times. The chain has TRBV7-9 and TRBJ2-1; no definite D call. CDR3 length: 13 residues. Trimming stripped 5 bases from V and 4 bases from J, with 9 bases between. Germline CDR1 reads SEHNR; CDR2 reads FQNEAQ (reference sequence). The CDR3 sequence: CASSPRRYNEQFF. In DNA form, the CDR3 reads TGTGCCAGCAGCCCCCGACGGTACAATGAGCAGTTCTTC.

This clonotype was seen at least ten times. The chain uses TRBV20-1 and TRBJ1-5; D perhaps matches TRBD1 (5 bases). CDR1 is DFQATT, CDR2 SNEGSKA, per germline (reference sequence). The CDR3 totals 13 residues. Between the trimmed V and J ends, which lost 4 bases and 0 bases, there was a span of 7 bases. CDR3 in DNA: TGCAGTGCTATGGGGGTTAGCAATCAGCCCCAGCATTTT. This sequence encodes CSAMGVSNQPQHF.

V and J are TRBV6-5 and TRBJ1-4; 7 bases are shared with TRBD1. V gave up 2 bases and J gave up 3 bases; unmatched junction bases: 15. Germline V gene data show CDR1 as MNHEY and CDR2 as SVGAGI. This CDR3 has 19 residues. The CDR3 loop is CASSYGQAPRTRANEKLFF. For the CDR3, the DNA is TGTGCCAGCAGTTACGGACAGGCGCCCCGGACACGGGCTAATGAAAAACTGTTTTTT.

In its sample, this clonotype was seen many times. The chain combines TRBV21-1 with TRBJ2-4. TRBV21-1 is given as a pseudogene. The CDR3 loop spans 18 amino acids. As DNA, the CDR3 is TGTGCCAGCAGCAAACGGAGACCTTTAGACGCGGCCAAAAACATTCAGTACTTC. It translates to CASSKRRPLDAAKNIQYF.

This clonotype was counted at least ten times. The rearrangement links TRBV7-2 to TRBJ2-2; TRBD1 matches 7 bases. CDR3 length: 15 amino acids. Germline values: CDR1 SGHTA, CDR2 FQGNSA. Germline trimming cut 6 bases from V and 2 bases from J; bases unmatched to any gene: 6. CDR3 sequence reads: CASSYDRANTGELFF. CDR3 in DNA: TGTGCCAGCAGTTATGACAGGGCTAACACCGGGGAGCTGTTTTTT.